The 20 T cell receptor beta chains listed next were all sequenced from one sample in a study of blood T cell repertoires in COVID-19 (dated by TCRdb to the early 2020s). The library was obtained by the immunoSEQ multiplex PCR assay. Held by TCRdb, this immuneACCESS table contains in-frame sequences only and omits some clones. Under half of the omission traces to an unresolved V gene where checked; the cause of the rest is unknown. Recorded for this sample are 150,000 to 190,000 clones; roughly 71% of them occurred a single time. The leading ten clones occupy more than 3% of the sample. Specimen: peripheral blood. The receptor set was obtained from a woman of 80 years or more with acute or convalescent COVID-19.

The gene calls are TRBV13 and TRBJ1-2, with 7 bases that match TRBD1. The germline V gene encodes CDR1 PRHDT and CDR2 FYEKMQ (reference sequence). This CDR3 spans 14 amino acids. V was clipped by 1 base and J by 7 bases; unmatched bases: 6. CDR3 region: CASSLDNRGTGYTF. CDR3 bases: TGTGCCAGCAGCTTAGATAACAGGGGAACTGGCTACACCTTC.

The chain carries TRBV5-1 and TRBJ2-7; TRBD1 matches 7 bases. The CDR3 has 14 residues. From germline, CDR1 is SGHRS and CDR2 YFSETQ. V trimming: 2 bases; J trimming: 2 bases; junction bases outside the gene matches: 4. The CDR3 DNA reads TGCGCCAGCAGCTTCACAGGGGTCCCCTACGAGCAGTACTTC. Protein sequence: CASSFTGVPYEQYF.

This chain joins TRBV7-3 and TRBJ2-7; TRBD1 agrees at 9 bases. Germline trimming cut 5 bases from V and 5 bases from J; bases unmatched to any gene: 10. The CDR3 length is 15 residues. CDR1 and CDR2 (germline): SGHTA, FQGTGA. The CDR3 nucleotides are TGTGCCAGCAGCAGAACCGGGACAGGGTCCGACGAGCAGTACTTC. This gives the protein CASSRTGTGSDEQYF.

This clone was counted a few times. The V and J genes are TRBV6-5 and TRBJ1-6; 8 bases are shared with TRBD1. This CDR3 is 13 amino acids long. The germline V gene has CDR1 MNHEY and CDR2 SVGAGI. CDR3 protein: CAVQGAGNSPLHF. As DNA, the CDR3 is TGTGCAGTTCAGGGGGCTGGTAATTCACCCCTCCACTTT.

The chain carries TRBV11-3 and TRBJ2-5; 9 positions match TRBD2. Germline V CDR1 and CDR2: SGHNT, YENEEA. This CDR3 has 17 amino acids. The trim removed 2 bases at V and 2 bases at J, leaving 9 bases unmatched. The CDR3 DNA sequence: TGTGCCAGCAGCTTAAGGGCCGCGGGGGGGCGACAAGAGACCCAGTACTTC. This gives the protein CASSLRAAGGRQETQYF.

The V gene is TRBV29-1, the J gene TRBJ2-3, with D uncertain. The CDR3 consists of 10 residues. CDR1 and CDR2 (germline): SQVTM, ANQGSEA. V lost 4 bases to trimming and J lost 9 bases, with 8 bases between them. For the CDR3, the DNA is TGCAGCGTTGGTGACTTCACGCAGTATTTT. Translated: CSVGDFTQYF.

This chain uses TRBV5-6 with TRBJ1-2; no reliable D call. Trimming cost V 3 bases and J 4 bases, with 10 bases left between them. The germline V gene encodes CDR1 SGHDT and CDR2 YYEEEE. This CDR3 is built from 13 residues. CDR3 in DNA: TGTGCCAGCAGCTCATTACAGTTCTATGGCTACACCTTC. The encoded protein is CASSSLQFYGYTF.

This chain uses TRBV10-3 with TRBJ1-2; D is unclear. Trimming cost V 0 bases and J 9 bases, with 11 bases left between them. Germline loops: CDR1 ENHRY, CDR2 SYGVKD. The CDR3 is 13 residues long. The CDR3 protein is CAISESGGRSYTF. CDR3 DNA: TGTGCCATCAGTGAGTCGGGAGGTCGTAGCTACACCTTC.

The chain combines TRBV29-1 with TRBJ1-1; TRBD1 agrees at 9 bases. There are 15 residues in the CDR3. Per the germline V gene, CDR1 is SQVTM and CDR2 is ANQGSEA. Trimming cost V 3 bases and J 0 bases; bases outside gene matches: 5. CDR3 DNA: TGCAGCGTTGACCAGGGACAGGGAATGAACACTGAAGCTTTCTTT. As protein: CSVDQGQGMNTEAFF. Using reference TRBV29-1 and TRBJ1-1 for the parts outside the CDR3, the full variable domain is SAVISQKPSRDICQRGTSLTIQCQVDSQVTMMFWYRQQPGQSLTLIATANQGSEATYESGFVIDKFPISRPNLTFSTLTVSNMSPEDSSIYLCSVDQGQGMNTEAFFGQGTRLTVV.

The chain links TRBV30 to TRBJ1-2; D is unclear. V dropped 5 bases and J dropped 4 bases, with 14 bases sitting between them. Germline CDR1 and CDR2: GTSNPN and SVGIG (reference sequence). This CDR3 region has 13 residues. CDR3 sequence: CAWSSGGIYGYTF. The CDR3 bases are TGTGCCTGGTCCAGCGGAGGGATCTATGGCTACACCTTC. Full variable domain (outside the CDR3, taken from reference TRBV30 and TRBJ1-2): SQTIHQWPATLVQPVGSPLSLECTVEGTSNPNLYWYRQAAGRGLQLLFYSVGIGQISSEVPQNLSASRPQDRQFILSSKKLLLSDSGFYLCAWSSGGIYGYTFGSGTRLTVV.

As DNA, the CDR3 is TGCGCCAGCAGCCTCAAGCCGACAGGGACGGATAATCAGCCCCAGCATTTT. It is translated as CASSLKPTGTDNQPQHF. The rearrangement uses TRBV5-1 and TRBJ1-5; 7 bases agree with TRBD1. This CDR3 spans 17 amino acids. Germline assignment: CDR1 SGHRS and CDR2 YFSETQ. J lost 4 bases, V lost 4 bases, and 14 bases had no gene match.

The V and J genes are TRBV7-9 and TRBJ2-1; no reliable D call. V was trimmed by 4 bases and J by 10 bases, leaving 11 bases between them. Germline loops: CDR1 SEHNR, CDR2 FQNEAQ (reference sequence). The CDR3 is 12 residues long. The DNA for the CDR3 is TGTGCCAGCAGCTCCGGTACGCGCGAGCAGTTCTTC. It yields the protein CASSSGTREQFF.

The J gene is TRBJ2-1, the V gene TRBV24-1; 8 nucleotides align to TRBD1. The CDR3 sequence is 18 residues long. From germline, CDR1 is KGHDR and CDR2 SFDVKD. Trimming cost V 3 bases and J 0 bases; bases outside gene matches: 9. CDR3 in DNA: TGTGCCACCAGTGATCCCGGGACAGGCCCGAGCTCCTACAATGAGCAGTTCTTC. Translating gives CATSDPGTGPSSYNEQFF.

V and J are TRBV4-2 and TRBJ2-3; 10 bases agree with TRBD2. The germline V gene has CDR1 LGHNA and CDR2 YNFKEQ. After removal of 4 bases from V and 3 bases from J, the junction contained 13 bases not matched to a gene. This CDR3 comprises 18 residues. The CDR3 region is CASSLGSGGSEFTDTQYF. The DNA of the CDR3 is TGTGCCAGCAGCCTTGGTAGCGGGGGGAGCGAATTTACAGATACGCAGTATTTT.

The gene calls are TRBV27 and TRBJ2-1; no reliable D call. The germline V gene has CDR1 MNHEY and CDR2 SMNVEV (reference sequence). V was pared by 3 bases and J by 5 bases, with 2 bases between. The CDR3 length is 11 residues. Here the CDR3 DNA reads TGTGCCAGCAGTTTCAACAATGAGCAGTTCTTC. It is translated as CASSFNNEQFF.

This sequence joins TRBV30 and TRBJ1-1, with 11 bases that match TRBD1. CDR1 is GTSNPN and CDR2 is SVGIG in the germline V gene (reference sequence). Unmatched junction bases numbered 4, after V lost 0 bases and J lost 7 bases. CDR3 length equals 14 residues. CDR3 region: CAWSVRTGGFEAFF. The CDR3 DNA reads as TGTGCCTGGAGTGTACGGACAGGGGGCTTTGAAGCTTTCTTT.

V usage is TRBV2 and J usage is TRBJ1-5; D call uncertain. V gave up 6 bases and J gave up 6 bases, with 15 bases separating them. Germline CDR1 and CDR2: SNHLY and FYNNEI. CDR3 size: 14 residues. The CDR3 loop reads CASREGGSGQPQHF. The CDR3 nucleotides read TGTGCCAGCAGGGAGGGTGGGAGCGGTCAGCCCCAGCATTTT.

The CDR3 protein is CSASGLAGVEDTQYF. The CDR3 nucleotides read TGCAGTGCTAGTGGACTAGCGGGAGTTGAAGATACGCAGTATTTT. The chain links TRBV20-1 to TRBJ2-3; 13 nucleotides agree with TRBD2. This CDR3 comprises 15 residues. From germline, CDR1 is DFQATT and CDR2 SNEGSKA (reference sequence). J lost 5 bases, V lost 3 bases, and 5 bases had no gene match.

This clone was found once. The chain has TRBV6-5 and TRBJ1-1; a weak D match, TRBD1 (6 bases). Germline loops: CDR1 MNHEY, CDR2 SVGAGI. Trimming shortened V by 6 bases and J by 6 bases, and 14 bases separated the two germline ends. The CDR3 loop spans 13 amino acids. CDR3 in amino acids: CASRGRGSAEAFF. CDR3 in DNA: TGTGCCAGCAGGGGCAGGGGAAGCGCTGAAGCTTTCTTT.

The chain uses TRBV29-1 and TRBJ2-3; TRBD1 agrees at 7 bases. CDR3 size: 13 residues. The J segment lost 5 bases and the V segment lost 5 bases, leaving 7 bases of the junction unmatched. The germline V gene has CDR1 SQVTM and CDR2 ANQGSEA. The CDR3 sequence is CSVRTGIRDTQYF. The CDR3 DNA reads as TGCAGCGTTCGGACAGGTATTAGAGATACGCAGTATTTT.